Below are 3 T cell receptor beta chains sequenced from a single sample in a study of blood T cell repertoires in COVID-19. Here immunoSEQ multiplex PCR was the method, and the copy in TCRdb shows in-frame clones only, minus some. Seen here are about 42,000 clones, about nine tenths observed once, and the top ten hold 15% to 20%. The sequenced sample was peripheral blood. Receptors were obtained from a man between 65 and 85 years old with active COVID-19.

This clone came up once. This sequence joins TRBV10-2 and TRBJ1-1, with 7 positions matching TRBD1. The germline V gene has CDR1 WSHSY and CDR2 SAAADI. CDR3 length equals 14 residues. Unmatched junction bases numbered 7, after V lost 4 bases and J lost 5 bases. The CDR3 region is CASSGVTGRTEAFF. The CDR3, as DNA: TGCGCCAGCAGTGGGGTGACAGGGAGAACTGAAGCTTTCTTT.

The chain uses TRBV6-5 and TRBJ2-7; TRBD2 is a possible D gene (5 bases). The CDR3 extends over 13 amino acids. The germline V and J ends were trimmed by 9 bases and 1 base, with 13 bases remaining between them. Per the germline V gene, CDR1 is MNHEY and CDR2 is SVGAGI. The CDR3 region is CASRTGSSYEQYF. The DNA for the CDR3 is TGTGCCAGTAGGACGGGATCATCCTACGAGCAGTACTTC.

The chain has TRBV29-1 and TRBJ2-3, with D perhaps TRBD2 (5 bases). Germline-derived CDR1 and CDR2 are SQVTM and ANQGSEA. Trimming removed 3 bases from V and 4 bases from J, with 14 bases in between. This CDR3 is built from 14 residues. CDR3 nucleotides: TGCAGCGTTGAGTACGGTCGGGGATCAGATACGCAGTATTTT. Translation: CSVEYGRGSDTQYF.